This T cell receptor beta chain was captured in a study of shared clonotypes between healthy human individuals (dated by TCRdb to the early 2020s). Regarding the complete study: A few men and a couple of women, aged 18 to 49 years, made up the cohort. Between about 0.94 and 8.9 billion PBMCs per donor were obtained by leukapheresis. For each donor, CD4 naive and CD4 memory were each given three plates, CD8 naive was given two plates, and CD8 memory was given one plate. Libraries were prepared and TCR repertoires were sequenced by different laboratories using diverse techniques, in order to increase sequencing depth and limit assay-specific biases. The study deeply sequenced blood TCR repertoires of about five healthy adults to estimate repertoire size and the extent of clonotype sharing between individuals. What the study reported, not specific to this receptor: Sampling was restricted to blood, and TCR repertoires in tissues likely differ from the TCR repertoires found in blood. Naive subsets generally had larger estimated clonotype richness than memory subsets. The small number of donors limited the genetic and exposure-history diversity represented. Even with the large sequencing depth, rarefaction of the sorted-subset datasets indicated that sequencing was incomplete. Sharing across a few donors was observed for around 5% of naive CD4, over 3% of naive CD8, 2% to 2.5% of memory CD4, and around 0.4% of memory CD8 clonotypes. Compared with non-shared clonotypes, clonotypes shared by all four sorted-subset donors had higher generation probabilities. Pairwise subsampling indicated that sequencing depth was expected to affect the degree of clonotype sharing among donors.

Taken from the germline V gene, the CDR1 and CDR2 loops are MDHEN and SYDVKM. Between the V and J ends, shortened by 10 bases and 2 bases respectively, the junction contains 25 bases. The cysteine opens and the phenylalanine closes a CDR3 of 17 amino acids. Solely the CDR3 DNA is kept, with 51 bases framed from the first base. For the CD8 naive samples, CD45RO-negative cells were positively selected for CCR7, yielding a CD45RA+CCR7+ population from which TemRA cells were excluded. Healthy HIV-negative adults with no recently reported acute infections or vaccinations were included as donors. Every donor was a Caucasian adult residing in Nashville, Tennessee, USA. After blood collection by leukapheresis, PBMCs were isolated using Ficoll-Histopaque density gradient centrifugation and then cryopreserved in the vapor phase of liquid nitrogen. Purity and quantity of every magnetically sorted T cell population were checked by analytical flow cytometry. From each sorted fraction, genomic DNA was isolated and quantified by UV absorbance on a Nanodrop 2000c.

This clone has a single count. Its antigen specificity is not known. Qualities for individual bases were not recorded, and no much larger clone is one base off. Using the deep immunoSEQ assay, multiplex PCR amplified TCR CDR3 regions from genomic DNA. For each cell subset, the extracted genomic DNA was distributed evenly across all wells of several immunoSEQ 96-well plates, and each plate served as one replicate. For sorted subsets, each replicate PCR was loaded with approximately 200 ng genomic DNA, equivalent to 30,000 or so T cell genomes. Purified libraries were quantified with a Qubit 3.0 fluorometer, sized on a Bioanalyzer 2100, and re-quantified with the KAPA Library Quantification kit. Every immunoSEQ 96-well plate was sequenced on a separate single-read 150-cycle Illumina NextSeq 550 flow cell. Per the authors' processing: Because the immunoSEQ output included only junctional sequences and no quality scores, the filtering could not be the same as the filtering used for full-length reads. Sequences were annotated with PyIR, a Python wrapper for IgBLAST v1.9, using IMGT germline references to assign V/J genes and CDR3. Reads were filtered out if the reads had weak V/J assignments (E-value above 1e-6), no CDR3, stop codons, out-of-frame junctions, or ambiguous translated residues. V3J clonotypes were defined as sequences sharing an identical inferred V gene, J gene, and CDR3 amino acid sequence. To compute the percentage overlap between repertoires, the number of shared unique clonotypes was divided by the size of the smaller repertoire. Three approaches were used to assess repertoire richness: RTK rarefaction, the Chao1 estimator, and Recon v2.1 estimates of unobserved clonotypes. Generation probabilities were computed with OLGA for all TCRbeta clonotypes obtained by the gDNA method from four donors. Drawn from immuneACCESS, this table holds only the in-frame rearrangements with V and J called that TCRdb kept. Clones are partly lost; checked studies trace under half to an unresolved V gene and leave the rest unexplained. The D gene and trimming were derived from the DNA, and the V and J assignments and clone size from that table. Recorded for this sample are about 2.1 million clones; about 93% of them occurred a single time. The leading ten clones occupy about 1.7% of the sample.

The receptor comes from a man between 18 and 29 years old in good health. Some clones in this sample may be carry-over from other donors' samples. The chain employs TRBV28 and TRBJ2-3; the D gene lacks a confident call. Sequencing was done on a sample of naive CD8+ T cells from PBMCs. The meaning of the sample's cell subset or site label: CD45RA+CCR7+. The CDR3 region: CATNGYPGPTFTDTQYF. The DNA reads TGTGCCACCAATGGGTACCCCGGGCCGACATTCACAGATACGCAGTATTTT.